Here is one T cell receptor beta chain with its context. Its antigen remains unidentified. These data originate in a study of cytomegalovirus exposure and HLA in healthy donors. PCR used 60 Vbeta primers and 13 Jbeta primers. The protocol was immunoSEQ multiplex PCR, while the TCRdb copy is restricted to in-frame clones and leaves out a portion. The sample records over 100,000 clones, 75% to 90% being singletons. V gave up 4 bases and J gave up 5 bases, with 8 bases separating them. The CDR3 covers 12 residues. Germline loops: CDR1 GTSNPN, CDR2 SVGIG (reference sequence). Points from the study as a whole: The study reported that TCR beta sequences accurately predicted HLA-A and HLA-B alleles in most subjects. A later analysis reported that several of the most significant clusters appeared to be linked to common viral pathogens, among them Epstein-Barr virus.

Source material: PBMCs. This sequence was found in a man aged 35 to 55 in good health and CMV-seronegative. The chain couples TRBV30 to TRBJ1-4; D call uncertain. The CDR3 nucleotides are TGTGCCTGGAATTCACAAAATGAAAAACTGTTTTTT. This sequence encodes CAWNSQNEKLFF.